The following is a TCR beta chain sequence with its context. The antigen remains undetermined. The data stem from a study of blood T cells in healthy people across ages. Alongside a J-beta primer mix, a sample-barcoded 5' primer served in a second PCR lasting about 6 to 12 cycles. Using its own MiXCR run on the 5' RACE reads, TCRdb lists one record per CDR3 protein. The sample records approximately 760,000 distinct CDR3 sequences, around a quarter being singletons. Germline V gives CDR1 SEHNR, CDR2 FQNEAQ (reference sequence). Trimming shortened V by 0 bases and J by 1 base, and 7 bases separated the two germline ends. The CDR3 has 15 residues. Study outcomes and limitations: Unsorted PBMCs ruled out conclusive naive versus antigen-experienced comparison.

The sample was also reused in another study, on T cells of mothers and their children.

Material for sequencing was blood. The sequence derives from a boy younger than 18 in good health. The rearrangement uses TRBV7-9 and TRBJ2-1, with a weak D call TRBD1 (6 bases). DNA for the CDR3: TGTGCCAGCAGCTTAGCAACAGGGTCCTACAATGAGCAGTTCTTC. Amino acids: CASSLATGSYNEQFF.